The sequence of this T cell receptor beta chain was determined in a study of neurological immune-mediated disorders. V trimming: 0 bases; J trimming: 7 bases; junction bases outside the gene matches: 8. This CDR3 contains 15 residues. Germline CDR1 and CDR2: MNHEY and SVGEGT. This clonotype appeared many times. Its antigen is not identified. Time point specified: longitudinal time-point 2. Each TCR transcript was tagged with a 10-nucleotide random UMI during 5'RACE. Every sequencing run generated over 170 million TCR-beta sequences from 15-18 subjects. TCRdb re-derived calls from the 5' RACE reads in MiXCR, one entry per CDR3 protein. The table lists about 90,000 distinct CDR3 sequences, approximately 13% of them singletons. General study points: CDR3 amino acid sequences found in expanded clones were never shared across subjects, suggesting private repertoires in all groups. Patients with HTLV-1-associated myelopathy had the highest level of TCR clonal expansion, whereas patients with multiple sclerosis had the lowest level, falling beneath the level found in healthy controls.

The sequence came from a female donor with HTLV-1-associated myelopathy (HAM/TSP). The sequenced material came from PBMCs. This rearrangement joins TRBV6-2 or TRBV6-3 to TRBJ2-7, with 8 bases matching TRBD1. The CDR3 nucleotides are TGTGCCAGCAGTTACTCCGGGCAGGGGGCGAAAGAGCAGTACTTC. It encodes CASSYSGQGAKEQYF.